This is a list of T cell receptor beta chains from one sample in a study of blood T cell repertoires in COVID-19. Assay used: immunoSEQ multiplex PCR; TCRdb lists only in-frame clones, some missing. The data contain just over 350,000 clones, around 88% of them singletons. Sequencing was done on a sample of peripheral blood. Every receptor here comes from a woman aged 55-69 years with COVID-19, enrolled during active disease. Each CDR3 is given with its conserved first and last residue. The order of the fields is J gene, clone size, D gene, V gene, CDR3 protein, CDR3 DNA. D genes are given only for firm matches. Clone size is stated in some rows and not others, as once, few, many or a class when expanded.

J gene: TRBJ1-5
clone size: few
D gene: -
V gene: TRBV3-1/TRBV3-2
CDR3 protein: CASSQDAGSNQPQHF
CDR3 DNA: TGTGCCAGCAGCCAAGATGCCGGGAGCAATCAGCCCCAGCATTTT

J gene: TRBJ2-7
clone size: -
D gene: TRBD1
V gene: TRBV5-1
CDR3 protein: CASSADREQYF
CDR3 DNA: TGCGCCAGCAGCGCGGACAGGGAGCAGTACTTC

J gene: TRBJ2-7
clone size: -
D gene: TRBD1
V gene: TRBV19
CDR3 protein: CASSAQDRGYEQYF
CDR3 DNA: TGTGCCAGTAGTGCCCAAGACAGGGGCTACGAGCAGTACTTC

J gene: TRBJ2-2
clone size: -
D gene: -
V gene: TRBV12-3/TRBV12-4
CDR3 protein: CASSRDTGELFF
CDR3 DNA: TGTGCCAGCAGCCGAGACACCGGGGAGCTGTTTTTT

J gene: TRBJ1-6
clone size: -
D gene: TRBD1
V gene: TRBV5-5
CDR3 protein: CASSSTGTGYNSPLHF
CDR3 DNA: TGTGCCAGCAGCAGTACCGGGACAGGATATAATTCACCCCTCCACTTT

J gene: TRBJ2-7
clone size: -
D gene: TRBD2
V gene: TRBV6-5
CDR3 protein: CASSDSAGLGEQYF
CDR3 DNA: TGTGCCAGCAGTGACTCAGCGGGACTAGGCGAGCAGTACTTC

J gene: TRBJ1-1
clone size: -
D gene: -
V gene: TRBV9
CDR3 protein: CASSPTGGMVAEAFF
CDR3 DNA: TGTGCCAGCAGCCCTACGGGGGGAATGGTGGCTGAAGCTTTCTTT

J gene: TRBJ2-1
clone size: few
D gene: TRBD2
V gene: TRBV27
CDR3 protein: CASSLSPSSGGNYNEQFF
CDR3 DNA: TGTGCCAGCAGTTTATCCCCGTCTAGCGGGGGGAACTACAATGAGCAGTTCTTC

J gene: TRBJ1-4
clone size: -
D gene: -
V gene: TRBV2
CDR3 protein: CASSEGTATNEKLFF
CDR3 DNA: TGTGCCAGCAGTGAAGGAACGGCAACTAATGAAAAACTGTTTTTT

J gene: TRBJ1-2
clone size: -
D gene: TRBD1
V gene: TRBV2
CDR3 protein: CASMTGNYGYTF
CDR3 DNA: TGTGCCAGCATGACAGGGAACTATGGCTACACCTTC

J gene: TRBJ1-4
clone size: -
D gene: TRBD1
V gene: TRBV19
CDR3 protein: CASSILAGGIGEKLFF
CDR3 DNA: TGTGCCAGTAGTATCCTGGCAGGGGGGATTGGGGAAAAACTGTTTTTT

J gene: TRBJ2-5
clone size: few
D gene: -
V gene: TRBV18
CDR3 protein: CASSPWEDRETQYF
CDR3 DNA: TGTGCCAGCTCACCATGGGAGGACAGGGAGACCCAGTACTTC

J gene: TRBJ1-2
clone size: -
D gene: -
V gene: TRBV4-2
CDR3 protein: CASSPSSAGRIHGYTF
CDR3 DNA: TGTGCCAGCAGCCCCTCTTCTGCAGGGAGGATCCATGGCTACACCTTC

J gene: TRBJ1-5
clone size: -
D gene: TRBD1
V gene: TRBV7-8
CDR3 protein: CASSLATGGYQPQHF
CDR3 DNA: TGTGCCAGCAGCTTAGCGACAGGGGGGTATCAGCCCCAGCATTTT

J gene: TRBJ1-2
clone size: -
D gene: -
V gene: TRBV7-2
CDR3 protein: CASSFAQGYGYTF
CDR3 DNA: TGTGCCAGCAGCTTCGCACAGGGATACGGCTACACCTTC